This T cell receptor (beta chain) was identified during a study of human T cells and chemical hapten exposure. Study-wide background: In the sensitization step, 2% DPC was placed on approximately 2 cm by approximately 2 cm of upper inner arm skin. Read at 6 days, the patch tests placed 0.01% DPC on the upper back.

In its sample, this clonotype was seen many times. V was shortened by 4 bases and J by 1 base, with 8 bases between the two germline ends. The CDR3 runs 14 residues. The germline V gene encodes CDR1 SGHNT and CDR2 YYREEE (reference sequence). As for time point: patch test 2, 6 weeks after DPC sensitization. Indicated treatment: therapeutic diphenylcyclopropenone sensitization with weekly scalp DPC. It was unfractionated whole blood from which total RNA was extracted. Unique molecular identifiers were affixed to discrete cDNA molecules within the library. TCRdb passed the RACE reads through MiXCR, listing each CDR3 protein once. This sample yields approximately 40,000 distinct CDR3 sequences, of which 3% to 3.5% are seen a single time; less than 8.5% belongs to the top ten.

This TCR was sampled from a man aged 35-49 years with alopecia areata. Some clones in this sample may be carry-over from other donors' samples. Material: whole blood, obtained in connection with sensitization to the hapten diphenylcyclopropenone (DPC). This rearrangement joins TRBV5-4 to TRBJ2-2; D might be TRBD2 (6 bases). In DNA, the CDR3 is TGTGCCAGCAGCGGTAGCGGGAACACCGGGGAGCTGTTTTTT. Its protein product is CASSGSGNTGELFF.